Listed here is a single T cell receptor (beta chain). This sample is part of a study of OX40 agonist ivuxolimab in advanced cancers. As for the study in general: Having had anti-PD-1, anti-PD-L1 or anti-CTLA-4 therapy before was allowed, and more than 35% had some.

The protocol was immunoSEQ multiplex PCR, while the TCRdb copy is restricted to in-frame clones and leaves out a portion. The sample records 60,000 to 80,000 clones, around 80% being singletons. The specimen was CD4+ or CD8+ T cells sorted from blood, collected in a trial of the OX40 agonist ivuxolimab. The sequence derives from an adult with an advanced solid tumor such as melanoma, head and neck, liver or kidney cancer.

The CDR3 spells CASSLAPQQTGRSTIYF. CDR3 nucleotide sequence: TGTGCCAGCAGCTTAGCCCCACAGCAGACAGGACGTAGCACCATATATTTT. J is TRBJ1-3 and V is TRBV7-9, with D possibly matching TRBD1 (6 bases). The CDR3 is 17 residues long. Germline V gives CDR1 SEHNR, CDR2 FQNEAQ (reference sequence). Trimming removed 0 bases from V and 9 bases from J, with 21 bases in between.